The rows below give T cell receptor beta chains drawn from one sample of a study of blood T cell repertoires in COVID-19. Clones were read by immunoSEQ multiplex PCR, and TCRdb kept only the in-frame ones, dropping some. The sample holds roughly 100,000 clones, roughly 90% seen once. Sequencing input: peripheral blood. These receptors were taken from a human donor in a cohort sampled during active COVID-19. Both conserved end residues are part of each CDR3. A D gene is named only where the DNA matches it firmly. Clone size is given for some rows only: seen once, a few or many times, or a class if the clone is expanded.

NA | TRBJ2-5 | TRBV21-1 | NA | TGTGCCAGCAGCCCCTGGCCCCGGGAGGGGAACCAAGAGACCCAGTACTTC | CASSPWPREGNQETQYF
TRBD1 | TRBJ1-2 | TRBV7-9 | NA | TGTGCCAGCAGCTCGCCCGGACAGGGGGCAGACTATGGCTACACCTTC | CASSSPGQGADYGYTF
TRBD1 | TRBJ1-5 | TRBV10-3 | NA | TGTGCCATCAGTCCCGGACAGGCGACCAATCAGCCCCAGCATTTT | CAISPGQATNQPQHF
NA | TRBJ2-5 | TRBV27 | NA | TGTGCCAGCAGTTTGGTTCCTGACGGGGAGACCCAGTACTTC | CASSLVPDGETQYF
TRBD1 | TRBJ1-5 | TRBV7-2 | NA | TGTGCCAGCAGCGTCTACAGGGGGATGGATCAGCCCCAGCATTTT | CASSVYRGMDQPQHF
NA | TRBJ1-3 | TRBV9 | NA | TGTGCCAGCAGCGTTATGAGTTCGGTAGGGCAGGGCGTCGTATATTTT | CASSVMSSVGQGVVYF
NA | TRBJ1-1 | TRBV24-1 | NA | TGTGCCACCAGTGAAGGCGGTGAAGCTTTCTTT | CATSEGGEAFF
TRBD1 | TRBJ2-7 | TRBV3-1/TRBV3-2 | NA | TGTGCCAGCAGCCAAGAATTCACCGGGACAGGGGGCTACGAGCAGTACTTC | CASSQEFTGTGGYEQYF
TRBD1 | TRBJ2-1 | TRBV18 | NA | TGTGCCAGCTCACCGACACAGGGGCCCAATGAGCAGTTCTTC | CASSPTQGPNEQFF
TRBD2 | TRBJ2-1 | TRBV15 | NA | TGTGCCACCAGCGATGCTAGCGGGAAAGGTGAGCAGTTCTTC | CATSDASGKGEQFF
NA | TRBJ1-1 | TRBV12-5 | once | TGTGCTAGTGGTTTGGAGCTGAACACTGAAGCTTTCTTT | CASGLELNTEAFF
TRBD1 | TRBJ2-3 | TRBV5-1 | NA | TGCGCCAGCAGCTTACAGGGGACCACAGATACGCAGTATTTT | CASSLQGTTDTQYF
TRBD1 | TRBJ2-5 | TRBV9 | NA | TGTGCCAGCAGCGTAGCTTCAGGGGGTCAAGAGACCCAGTACTTC | CASSVASGGQETQYF
NA | TRBJ2-7 | TRBV9 | NA | TGTGCCAGCAGCGTAAGTTGGGGGCGCTACGAGCAGTACTTC | CASSVSWGRYEQYF
TRBD1 | TRBJ1-2 | TRBV6-5 | NA | TGTGCCAGCAGTTCCGGGACAGGGGCTGGCGGCTACACCTTC | CASSSGTGAGGYTF
TRBD2 | TRBJ2-3 | TRBV4-1 | NA | TGCGCCAGCAGCCAAGATACTAGCGGGAGGTTGGAGGGCACAGATACGCAGTATTTT | CASSQDTSGRLEGTDTQYF
TRBD1 | TRBJ2-2 | TRBV5-1 | NA | TGCGCCAGCCGCGGACAGGCGAACACCGGGGAGCTGTTTTTT | CASRGQANTGELFF
TRBD2 | TRBJ2-3 | TRBV7-9 | NA | TGTGCCAGCAGCTCGGGTCCGGGACTAGCGGTTGGCACGACAGATACGCAGTATTTT | CASSSGPGLAVGTTDTQYF
TRBD2 | TRBJ2-3 | TRBV6-6 | NA | TGTGCCAGCGGAGGCGGCGGGGGGGCCCGGTGGGATACGCAGTATTTT | CASGGGGGARWDTQYF
TRBD2 | TRBJ2-3 | TRBV15 | NA | TGTGCCACCAGCAGAGGGCGGGGGGGCACAGATACGCAGTATTTT | CATSRGRGGTDTQYF
NA | TRBJ2-3 | TRBV7-9 | NA | TGTGCCAGCAGCCATTCTCCGTCGGCAGATACGCAGTATTTT | CASSHSPSADTQYF
TRBD1 | TRBJ2-3 | TRBV5-1 | few | TGCGCCAGCAGCTTGCCCGGGACAGGAACAGATACGCAGTATTTT | CASSLPGTGTDTQYF
TRBD1 | TRBJ1-2 | TRBV6-5 | NA | TGTGCCAGCAGTTACTTGGGGCAGGGGGCGGGGGGCTACACCTTC | CASSYLGQGAGGYTF
NA | TRBJ2-7 | TRBV19 | NA | TGTGCCAGTAGTAGGACAGAGAGCTCCTACGAGCAGTACTTC | CASSRTESSYEQYF
NA | TRBJ1-2 | TRBV5-6 | NA | TGTGCCAGCAGCCCCCAGGCCGGGATGTTGGGCGGCTACACCTTC | CASSPQAGMLGGYTF
NA | TRBJ1-5 | TRBV18 | NA | TGTGCCAGCTCACCACAAACAGGGTATCAGCCCCAGCATTTT | CASSPQTGYQPQHF
NA | TRBJ2-1 | TRBV11-3 | NA | TGTGCCAGCAGCTTAGGGGGGGCCTACAATGAGCAGTTCTTC | CASSLGGAYNEQFF
NA | TRBJ1-1 | TRBV30 | NA | TGTGCCTGGAGTCCCGCGTGGGCAGGGAACACTGAAGCTTTCTTT | CAWSPAWAGNTEAFF
NA | TRBJ2-1 | TRBV1 | NA | TGCACCAGCAGCCACCGGGACAGGTTGTGGGAGCAGTTCTTC | CTSSHRDRLWEQFF
NA | TRBJ2-6 | TRBV28 | NA | TGTGCCAGCAGTCTCCAGGGTTCTGGGGCCAACGTCCTGACTTTC | CASSLQGSGANVLTF
NA | TRBJ1-5 | TRBV15 | NA | TGTGCCACCACCAAAAACCGGGAGCTTAGCAATCAGCCCCAGCATTTT | CATTKNRELSNQPQHF
NA | TRBJ1-2 | TRBV7-2 | NA | TGTGCCACCTCGAACCCGGAGGGTTTGTATGGCTACACCTTC | CATSNPEGLYGYTF
TRBD2 | TRBJ2-5 | TRBV19 | NA | TGTGCCAGCGGGAGTAGCGGGAGTGGAGAGACCCAGTACTTC | CASGSSGSGETQYF
NA | TRBJ2-2 | TRBV7-2 | NA | TGTGCCAGCAGCGAGATGTTGGGAGTCACCGGGGAGCTGTTTTTT | CASSEMLGVTGELFF
TRBD1 | TRBJ1-2 | TRBV7-9 | NA | TGTGCCAGCAGCTCATCGTCGACGGACAGGGATCGTAACTATGGCTACACCTTC | CASSSSSTDRDRNYGYTF
TRBD2 | TRBJ2-1 | TRBV4-2 | NA | TGTGCCAGCAGCTCCCGCGGGGGATACAATGAGCAGTTCTTC | CASSSRGGYNEQFF
NA | TRBJ2-3 | TRBV2 | NA | TGTGCCAGCAAAATATACGACGGGGGAGTGGGAGATACGCAGTATTTT | CASKIYDGGVGDTQYF
TRBD1 | TRBJ2-1 | TRBV12-3/TRBV12-4 | NA | TGTGCCAGCAGCCCCACTATCGGGACAGGGCAGTTCTTC | CASSPTIGTGQFF
NA | TRBJ1-2 | TRBV24-1 | NA | TGTGCCACCAGTGAACGGCGGGGCTATGGCTACACCTTC | CATSERRGYGYTF
NA | TRBJ2-5 | TRBV12-3/TRBV12-4 | NA | TGTGCCAGCAGGCTACAAGAGACCCAGTACTTC | CASRLQETQYF
TRBD2 | TRBJ2-5 | TRBV27 | NA | TGTGCCAGCAGTTTATCCGGGCTAGCGGGGAGGGAGACCCAGTACTTC | CASSLSGLAGRETQYF
NA | TRBJ2-7 | TRBV13 | NA | TGTGCCAGCAGCCCAGGACTGCAAAGCTCCTACGAGCAGTACTTC | CASSPGLQSSYEQYF
TRBD2 | TRBJ2-1 | TRBV27 | few | TGTGCCAGCGGTGAGCGGGACTATAATGAGCAGTTCTTC | CASGERDYNEQFF
NA | TRBJ2-6 | TRBV27 | NA | TGTGCCAGCAGTTTATCGAGGGCTGCTGGGGCCAACGTCCTGACTTTC | CASSLSRAAGANVLTF
NA | TRBJ1-2 | TRBV27 | NA | TGTGCCAGCAGGTACAGGGATATTAATAGCTACACCTTC | CASRYRDINSYTF
NA | TRBJ2-7 | TRBV5-6 | few | TGTGCCAGCAGCTTCTATGGCTACGAGCAGTACTTC | CASSFYGYEQYF
NA | TRBJ1-3 | TRBV10-1 | NA | TGCGCCAGCAGTTCAACAGGGTCTGCTGGAAACACCATATATTTT | CASSSTGSAGNTIYF
TRBD1 | TRBJ1-1 | TRBV4-3 | NA | TGCGCCAGCGCCCAGGGACAGGGGGTTTTTTGGACTGAAGCTTTCTTT | CASAQGQGVFWTEAFF
NA | TRBJ2-7 | TRBV7-3 | once | TGTGCCAGCAGCCCTGTCGCAGTGCCTTATTACGAGCAGTACTTC | CASSPVAVPYYEQYF
NA | TRBJ1-3 | TRBV19 | NA | TGTGCCAGTAGTATCGGCTCTGGAAACACCATATATTTT | CASSIGSGNTIYF
NA | TRBJ2-5 | TRBV27 | once | TGTGCCAGCAGTCCGGGTGAGTGGTTGGAGACCCAGTACTTC | CASSPGEWLETQYF
TRBD1 | TRBJ1-2 | TRBV5-5 | once | TGTGCCAGCAGCCCCACGTCGGACAGGGGGCCCCCTAACTATGGCTACACCTTC | CASSPTSDRGPPNYGYTF
NA | TRBJ2-3 | TRBV4-1 | once | TGCGCCAGCAGCGATACGGGAACGCAGTATTTT | CASSDTGTQYF
NA | TRBJ2-7 | TRBV6-5 | NA | TGTGCCAGCAGTTACTCAACAGGGAGCCCAGCCGAGCAGTACTTC | CASSYSTGSPAEQYF
TRBD1 | TRBJ2-7 | TRBV14 | once | TGTGCCAGCAGCGTCCGGGACAGGGTCTTTTCCGAGCAGTACTTC | CASSVRDRVFSEQYF